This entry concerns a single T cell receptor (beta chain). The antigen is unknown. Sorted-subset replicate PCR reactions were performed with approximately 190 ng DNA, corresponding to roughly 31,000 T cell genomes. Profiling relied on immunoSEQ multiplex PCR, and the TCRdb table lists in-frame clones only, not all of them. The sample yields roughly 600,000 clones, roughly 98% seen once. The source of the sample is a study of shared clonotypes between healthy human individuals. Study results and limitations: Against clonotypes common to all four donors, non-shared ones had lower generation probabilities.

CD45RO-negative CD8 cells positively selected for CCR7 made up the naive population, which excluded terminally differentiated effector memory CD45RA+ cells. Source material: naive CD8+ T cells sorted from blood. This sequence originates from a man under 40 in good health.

The CDR3 nucleotides read TGTGCCAGCAGCTCCGCACCCGGGACAAAAGAGCAGTACTTC. Its translation: CASSSAPGTKEQYF. This chain uses TRBV11-2 with TRBJ2-7; possibly TRBD1 for D (6 bases). This CDR3 is built from 14 residues. Deletions cut 4 bases from V and 7 bases from J, with 17 bases between. The V gene's germline CDR1 is SGHAT and CDR2 FQNNGV.